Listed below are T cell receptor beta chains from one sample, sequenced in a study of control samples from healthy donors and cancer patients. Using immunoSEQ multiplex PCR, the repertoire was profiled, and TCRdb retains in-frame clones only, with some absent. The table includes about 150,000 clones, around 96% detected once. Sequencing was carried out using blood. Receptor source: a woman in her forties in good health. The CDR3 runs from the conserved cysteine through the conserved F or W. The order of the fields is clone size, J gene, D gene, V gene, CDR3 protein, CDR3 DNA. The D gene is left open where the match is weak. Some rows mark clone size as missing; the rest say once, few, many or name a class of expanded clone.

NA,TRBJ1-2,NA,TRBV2,CASRGNYRAHGYTF,TGTGCCAGCAGGGGAAATTACAGGGCTCATGGCTACACCTTC
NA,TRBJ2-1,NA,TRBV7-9,CASSPSMGGEQFF,TGTGCCAGCAGCCCATCTATGGGAGGTGAGCAGTTCTTC
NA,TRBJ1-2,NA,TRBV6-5,CASSSLYGYTF,TGTGCCAGCAGTTCGCTGTATGGCTACACCTTC
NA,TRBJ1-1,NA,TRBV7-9,CASSIQGDTEAFF,TGTGCCAGCAGCATACAAGGGGACACTGAAGCTTTCTTT
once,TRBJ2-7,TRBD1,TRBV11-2,CASSSLGRDRGYEQYF,TGTGCCAGCAGCTCCCTAGGCCGGGACAGGGGCTACGAGCAGTACTTC
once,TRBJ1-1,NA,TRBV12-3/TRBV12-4,CASSFSNTEAFF,TGTGCCAGCAGTTTCAGTAACACTGAAGCTTTCTTT
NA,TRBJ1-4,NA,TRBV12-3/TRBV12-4,CAISGRGKLFF,TGTGCCATCTCAGGGAGGGGAAAACTGTTTTTT
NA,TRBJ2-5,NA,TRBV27,CASRGRPGPETQYF,TGTGCCAGTCGGGGCCGCCCCGGTCCAGAGACCCAGTACTTC
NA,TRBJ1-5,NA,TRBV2,CASSAQGMSNQPQHF,TGTGCCAGCAGTGCTCAGGGTATGAGCAATCAGCCCCAGCATTTT
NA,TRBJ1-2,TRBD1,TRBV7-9,CASSSAGGGYYGYTF,TGTGCCAGCAGCTCGGCAGGGGGCGGTTACTATGGCTACACCTTC
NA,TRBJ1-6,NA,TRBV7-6,CASSSRMGEDSPLHF,TGTGCCAGCAGCTCGCGAATGGGGGAAGATTCACCCCTCCACTTT
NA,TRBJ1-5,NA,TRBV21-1,CASSKDGGPPCNQPQHF,TGTGCCAGCAGCAAAGATGGTGGTCCCCCATGCAATCAGCCCCAGCATTTT
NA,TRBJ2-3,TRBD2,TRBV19,CASSIGRTSGTSTDTQYF,TGTGCCAGTAGTATAGGCCGGACTAGCGGGACAAGCACAGATACGCAGTATTTT
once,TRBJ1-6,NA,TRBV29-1,CSVQTDSYNSPLHF,TGCAGCGTTCAGACAGATTCCTATAATTCACCCCTCCACTTT
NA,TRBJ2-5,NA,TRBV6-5,CASSYGVLASETQYF,TGTGCCAGCAGTTACGGCGTTCTAGCCTCGGAGACCCAGTACTTC
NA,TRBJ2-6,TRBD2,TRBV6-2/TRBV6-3,CASSRIRGRASVSGANVLTF,TGTGCCAGCAGCCGCATCCGCGGGAGGGCTTCAGTCTCTGGGGCCAACGTCCTGACTTTC
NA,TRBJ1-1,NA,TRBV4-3,CASSQGTANTEAFF,TGCGCCAGCAGCCAGGGGACCGCGAACACTGAAGCTTTCTTT
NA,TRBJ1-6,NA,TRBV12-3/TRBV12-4,CASSLGGTLHF,TGTGCCAGCAGTTTAGGCGGGACCCTCCACTTT
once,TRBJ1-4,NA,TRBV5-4,CASSLVGEEKLFF,TGTGCCAGCAGCTTGGTGGGGGAGGAAAAACTGTTTTTT
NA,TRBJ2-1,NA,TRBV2,CASSEGLVRNEQFF,TGTGCCAGCAGTGAGGGATTGGTCCGCAATGAGCAGTTCTTC
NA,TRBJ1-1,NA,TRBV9,CASSVNGGRNTEAFF,TGTGCCAGCAGCGTAAATGGGGGCCGGAACACTGAAGCTTTCTTT
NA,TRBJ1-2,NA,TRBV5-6,CASSLDRRGYTF,TGTGCCAGCAGCTTGGACCGTAGGGGCTACACCTTC
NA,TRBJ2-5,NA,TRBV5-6,CASSSIQGNDGETQYF,TGTGCCAGCAGCTCAATACAGGGTAATGATGGAGAGACCCAGTACTTC
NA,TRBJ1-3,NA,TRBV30,CAWNPSGNTIYF,TGTGCCTGGAACCCCTCCGGAAACACCATATATTTT
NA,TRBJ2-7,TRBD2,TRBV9,CASSLGGEAYEQYF,TGTGCCAGCAGCCTGGGAGGGGAGGCCTACGAGCAGTACTTC
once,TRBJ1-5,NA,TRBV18,CASSPGPSSNQPQHF,TGTGCCAGCTCACCGGGTCCCAGTAGCAATCAGCCCCAGCATTTT
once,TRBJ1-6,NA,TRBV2,CASSDSRGQYSPLHF,TGTGCCAGCAGTGATTCCCGGGGCCAATATTCACCCCTCCACTTT
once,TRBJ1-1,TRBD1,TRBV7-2,CASSLHGTVNTEAFF,TGTGCCAGCAGCCTACACGGGACAGTTAACACTGAAGCTTTCTTT
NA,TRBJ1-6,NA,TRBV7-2,CASSLVTRDSPLHF,TGTGCCAGCAGCTTAGTAACTCGGGATTCACCCCTCCACTTT
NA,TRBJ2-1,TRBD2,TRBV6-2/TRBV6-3,CASSPHSGARGGEQFF,TGTGCCAGCAGTCCCCATAGCGGGGCCCGAGGTGGTGAGCAGTTCTTC
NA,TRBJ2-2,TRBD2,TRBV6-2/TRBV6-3,CASSYRVLAGPGELFF,TGTGCCAGCAGTTACCGCGTACTAGCGGGGCCCGGGGAGCTGTTTTTT
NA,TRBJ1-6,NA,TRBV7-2,CASSLDRYNSPLHF,TGTGCCAGCAGTCTCGACAGATATAATTCACCCCTCCACTTT
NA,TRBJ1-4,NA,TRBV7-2,CASSLNRPTNEKLFF,TGTGCCAGCAGCTTAAATCGGCCAACTAATGAAAAACTGTTTTTT
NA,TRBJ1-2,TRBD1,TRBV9,CASSSARGRSYGYTF,TGTGCCAGCAGCAGCGCCAGGGGGAGAAGCTATGGCTACACCTTC
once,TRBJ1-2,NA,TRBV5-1,CASSLDRLEGYTF,TGCGCCAGCAGCTTGGACAGGCTGGAGGGCTACACCTTC
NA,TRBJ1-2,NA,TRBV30,CAWRERGTASGYTF,TGTGCCTGGAGGGAAAGGGGGACCGCAAGTGGCTACACCTTC
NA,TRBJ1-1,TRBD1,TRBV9,CASSVGTGNTEAFF,TGTGCCAGCAGCGTGGGGACAGGGAACACTGAAGCTTTCTTT
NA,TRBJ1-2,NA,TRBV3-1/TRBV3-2,CASSRVESNYGYTF,TGTGCCAGCAGCCGAGTGGAATCCAACTATGGCTACACCTTC
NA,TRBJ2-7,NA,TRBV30,CAWGSGSEQYF,TGTGCCTGGGGGTCGGGTAGCGAGCAGTACTTC
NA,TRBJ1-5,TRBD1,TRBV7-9,CASSLTGGSNQPQHF,TGTGCCAGCAGCTTAACAGGGGGGAGCAATCAGCCCCAGCATTTT
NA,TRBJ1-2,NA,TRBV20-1,CSASAGYGYTF,TGCAGTGCTAGTGCAGGGTATGGCTACACCTTC
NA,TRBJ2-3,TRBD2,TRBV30,CAWSVGLAGGADTQYF,TGTGCCTGGAGTGTTGGCCTAGCGGGAGGTGCAGATACGCAGTATTTT
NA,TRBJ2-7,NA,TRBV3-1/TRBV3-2,CASSQQSGDYEQYF,TGTGCCAGCAGCCAACAAAGCGGTGACTACGAGCAGTACTTC
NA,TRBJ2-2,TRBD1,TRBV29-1,CSVDGTGSGELFF,TGCAGCGTTGATGGGACAGGATCCGGGGAGCTGTTTTTT
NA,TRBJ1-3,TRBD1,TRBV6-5,CASSSNRGAGNTIYF,TGTGCCAGCAGTTCGAACAGGGGTGCTGGAAACACCATATATTTT
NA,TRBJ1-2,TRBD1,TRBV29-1,CSVRGTGGFGYTF,TGCAGCGTTAGGGGGACAGGGGGCTTTGGCTACACCTTC
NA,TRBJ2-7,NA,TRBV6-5,CASSYEARGYYEQYF,TGTGCCAGCAGTTACGAAGCTCGGGGCTACTACGAGCAGTACTTC
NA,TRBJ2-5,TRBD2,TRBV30,CAWRVAGAQETQYF,TGTGCCTGGAGGGTAGCGGGAGCCCAAGAGACCCAGTACTTC
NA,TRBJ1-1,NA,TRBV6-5,CASSRDARAEAFF,TGTGCCAGCAGTAGGGACGCAAGGGCTGAAGCTTTCTTT
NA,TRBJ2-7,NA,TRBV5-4,CASRPGTSYEQYF,TGTGCCAGCAGGCCCGGGACATCCTACGAGCAGTACTTC
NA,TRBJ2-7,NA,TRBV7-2,CASSPLGLNYEQYF,TGTGCCAGCAGCCCTCTCGGACTGAACTACGAGCAGTACTTC
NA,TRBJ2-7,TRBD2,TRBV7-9,CASSTTRQGLADSYEQYF,TGTGCCAGCAGCACAACCAGACAGGGACTAGCGGACTCCTACGAGCAGTACTTC
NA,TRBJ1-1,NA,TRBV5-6,CASSLGGPEAFF,TGTGCCAGCAGCTTGGGGGGGCCTGAAGCTTTCTTT
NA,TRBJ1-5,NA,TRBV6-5,CASSYSDRYSNQPQHF,TGTGCCAGCAGTTACTCAGACAGGTATAGCAATCAGCCCCAGCATTTT
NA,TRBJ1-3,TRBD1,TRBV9,CASSVELSRPTGILSGNTIYF,TGTGCCAGCAGCGTAGAATTGTCTCGACCGACAGGGATCCTCTCTGGAAACACCATATATTTT
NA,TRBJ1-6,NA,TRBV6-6,CASSLPTRSPLHF,TGTGCCAGCAGTTTGCCTACGCGGTCACCCCTCCACTTT
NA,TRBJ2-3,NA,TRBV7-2,CASSADRGTDTQYF,TGTGCCAGCAGCGCGGATAGGGGAACAGATACGCAGTATTTT
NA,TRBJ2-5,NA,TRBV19,CASSQGARQETQYF,TGTGCCAGTTCGCAGGGCGCCCGACAAGAGACCCAGTACTTC
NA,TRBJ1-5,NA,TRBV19,CASSIQGRDSNQPQHF,TGTGCCAGTAGTATCCAAGGGAGGGATAGCAATCAGCCCCAGCATTTT